This T cell receptor (beta chain) was retrieved from a study of ipilimumab plus nivolumab after autologous stem cell transplantation. The CDR3 spans 15 residues. The germline gives CDR1 SGHRS, CDR2 YFSETQ. The germline V and J ends were trimmed by 5 bases and 0 bases, with 12 bases remaining between them. Clones were read by immunoSEQ multiplex PCR, and TCRdb kept only the in-frame ones, dropping some. Here the sample spans tens of thousands of clones, 90% to 95% being singletons. Starting 14 to 28 days after autologous transplant, ipilimumab 1 mg/kg was given. The input for sequencing was PBMCs, taken in a trial of ipilimumab plus nivolumab as post-transplant consolidation. The clonotype comes from a male donor with multiple myeloma. V is TRBV5-1 and J is TRBJ2-1; tentatively, D is TRBD2 (6 bases). The CDR3 region has the DNA TGCGCCAGCAGGTTCGACGGGAGCTCCTACAATGAGCAGTTCTTC. Its translation: CASRFDGSSYNEQFF.